These T cell receptor beta chains were read from a single sample in a study of cytomegalovirus exposure and HLA in healthy donors. Measured with immunoSEQ multiplex PCR; TCRdb has only the in-frame clones, and not every one. The sample carries 100,000 or so clones, approximately 77% recorded once. The sequencing input was PBMCs. The source is a male donor in good health and CMV-seropositive. The CDR3 runs from the conserved cysteine through the conserved F or W. Fields, in order: clone size, V gene, J gene, CDR3 length, D gene, CDR3 protein, CDR3 DNA. D genes are given only for firm matches. Part of the rows lack a size; the others show once, few, many or a class for expanded clones.

>-|TRBV4-1|TRBJ2-5|19|TRBD2
CASSQEGGLADLGGETQYF
TGCGCCAGCAGCCAAGAGGGGGGACTAGCGGACCTTGGGGGAGAGACCCAGTACTTC
>-|TRBV11-2|TRBJ1-1|16|TRBD1
CASSSKGARGNTEAFF
TGTGCCAGCAGCTCGAAGGGGGCTAGGGGGAACACTGAAGCTTTCTTT
>few|TRBV28|TRBJ2-7|16|TRBD1
CASSRPGTGILNEQYF
TGTGCCAGCAGCCGACCCGGGACAGGGATTTTGAACGAGCAGTACTTC
>once|TRBV5-1|TRBJ2-5|15|-
CASSPTGGQGEAQYF
TGCGCCAGCAGCCCGACCGGAGGGCAGGGAGAGGCCCAGTACTTC
>-|TRBV6-1|TRBJ2-7|15|TRBD1
CASSTTGTGDHEQYF
TGTGCCAGCAGTACTACCGGGACAGGGGACCACGAGCAGTACTTC
>-|TRBV7-2|TRBJ2-2|13|-
CASSSDYYGELFF
TGTGCCAGCAGCTCGGACTATTACGGGGAGCTGTTTTTT
>-|TRBV14|TRBJ1-6|12|TRBD1
CATGTGNSPLHF
TGTGCCACGGGGACAGGAAATTCACCCCTCCACTTT
>few|TRBV28|TRBJ1-2|18|-
CASSLLNFRRYFGSGYTF
TGTGCCAGCAGTTTATTGAACTTCCGACGTTACTTCGGGAGTGGCTACACCTTC
>-|TRBV27|TRBJ2-1|20|TRBD2
CASSFAAGGSSSFSYNEQFF
TGTGCCAGCAGTTTCGCCGCGGGAGGGTCTAGCTCCTTCTCCTACAATGAGCAGTTCTTC
>-|TRBV2|TRBJ1-2|11|-
CASSGLIGYTF
TGTGCCAGCAGTGGACTGATCGGCTACACCTTC
>-|TRBV2|TRBJ2-5|11|-
CASSERETQYF
TGTGCCAGCAGTGAGCGGGAGACCCAGTACTTC
>-|TRBV7-8|TRBJ1-5|17|TRBD1
CASSRSGTGARAQPQHF
TGTGCCAGCAGCAGATCCGGGACAGGGGCTCGGGCCCAGCCCCAGCATTTT
>-|TRBV7-2|TRBJ1-1|14|-
CASSLTSQGTEAFF
TGTGCCAGCAGCTTAACGTCTCAGGGGACTGAAGCTTTCTTT
>-|TRBV5-6|TRBJ2-2|13|-
CASSSQGTGELFF
TGTGCCAGCAGCTCTCAGGGTACCGGGGAGCTGTTTTTT
>-|TRBV19|TRBJ1-1|12|-
CASSQGNTEAFF
TGTGCCAGTAGTCAGGGGAACACTGAAGCTTTCTTT
>-|TRBV27|TRBJ2-1|14|TRBD2
CASSLAGEGNEQFF
TGTGCCAGCAGCTTAGCGGGAGAAGGTAATGAGCAGTTCTTC
>-|TRBV5-6|TRBJ2-7|16|-
CASSPRRDSRSYEQYF
TGTGCCAGCAGCCCCAGGCGGGACAGCCGCTCCTACGAGCAGTACTTC
>-|TRBV27|TRBJ2-7|13|TRBD2
CASGSGRFYEQYF
TGTGCCAGCGGTAGCGGGAGGTTTTACGAGCAGTACTTC
>-|TRBV2|TRBJ1-5|15|TRBD1
CASRNRGLDNQPQHF
TGTGCCAGCAGGAACAGGGGGTTGGACAATCAGCCCCAGCATTTT
>-|TRBV5-1|TRBJ2-3|19|TRBD2
CASSRGLAGGNFLLDTQYF
TGCGCCAGCAGCAGAGGACTAGCGGGAGGTAATTTTTTGTTGGATACGCAGTATTTT
>-|TRBV19|TRBJ2-1|12|-
CASIPSEGGQFF
TGTGCCAGTATCCCCTCCGAAGGGGGACAGTTCTTC
>few|TRBV9|TRBJ1-1|15|TRBD1
CASSVGDRGYTEAFF
TGTGCCAGCAGCGTGGGGGACAGGGGGTACACTGAAGCTTTCTTT
>-|TRBV19|TRBJ2-1|16|TRBD2
CASKKWSELANNEQFF
TGTGCCAGTAAGAAGTGGTCGGAACTAGCGAACAATGAGCAGTTCTTC
>-|TRBV6-6|TRBJ1-3|14|-
CASSGLTFRNTIYF
TGTGCCAGCTCGGGACTGACTTTTAGAAACACCATATATTTT
>once|TRBV6-5|TRBJ1-1|14|-
CASSYSYGLTEAFF
TGTGCCAGCAGTTACTCGTACGGTCTCACTGAAGCTTTCTTT
>-|TRBV5-4|TRBJ2-1|13|TRBD2
CASTSGRSNEQFF
TGTGCCAGCACAAGCGGGAGGAGCAATGAGCAGTTCTTC
>-|TRBV30|TRBJ2-2|13|TRBD1
CARDRTNTGELFF
TGTGCCAGGGACAGGACGAACACCGGGGAGCTGTTTTTT
>-|TRBV9|TRBJ2-5|15|TRBD1
CASSTGQGFRETQYF
TGTGCCAGCAGCACAGGACAGGGGTTTAGAGAGACCCAGTACTTC
>-|TRBV5-4|TRBJ2-7|15|TRBD2
CASSSRSAGGNEQYF
TGTGCCAGCAGCTCACGTTCGGCGGGGGGCAACGAGCAGTACTTC
>few|TRBV9|TRBJ1-1|11|-
CASSVVEGAFF
TGTGCCAGCAGCGTAGTTGAGGGAGCTTTCTTT
>-|TRBV18|TRBJ2-6|17|TRBD1
CASSPDRGQAGANVLTF
TGTGCCAGCTCACCAGACAGGGGGCAAGCTGGGGCCAACGTCCTGACTTTC
>-|TRBV11-2|TRBJ1-1|13|-
CASRLIRDSRAFF
TGTGCCAGCAGACTCATCCGGGATAGTAGGGCTTTCTTT
>-|TRBV19|TRBJ2-5|13|-
CASSMRQMGTQYF
TGTGCCAGTAGTATGCGACAGATGGGGACCCAGTACTTC
>few|TRBV5-1|TRBJ2-6|15|-
CASSTQDSGANVLTF
TGCGCCAGCAGCACGCAGGACTCTGGGGCCAACGTCCTGACTTTC
>-|TRBV6-5|TRBJ2-6|15|-
CTSSQGGTGANVLTF
TGTACCAGCAGTCAAGGGGGAACCGGGGCCAACGTCCTGACTTTC
>-|TRBV7-2|TRBJ2-7|14|TRBD2
CASSFVTSGYEQYF
TGTGCCAGCAGCTTTGTCACTAGCGGGTACGAGCAGTACTTC
>few|TRBV4-2|TRBJ1-4|14|-
CASSLQQGNEKLFF
TGTGCCAGCAGCCTGCAGCAGGGTAATGAAAAACTGTTTTTT
>-|TRBV5-5|TRBJ2-7|14|-
CASSLDASRYEQYF
TGTGCCAGCAGCTTGGATGCTAGTAGGTACGAGCAGTACTTC
>-|TRBV10-3|TRBJ1-1|15|-
CAIGIGQRLITEAFF
TGTGCCATTGGGATCGGACAGAGGTTAATCACTGAAGCTTTCTTT
>-|TRBV23-1|TRBJ2-3|16|-
CASRRTVSTSTDTQYF
TGCGCCAGCCGCCGGACAGTCTCTACTAGCACAGATACGCAGTATTTT